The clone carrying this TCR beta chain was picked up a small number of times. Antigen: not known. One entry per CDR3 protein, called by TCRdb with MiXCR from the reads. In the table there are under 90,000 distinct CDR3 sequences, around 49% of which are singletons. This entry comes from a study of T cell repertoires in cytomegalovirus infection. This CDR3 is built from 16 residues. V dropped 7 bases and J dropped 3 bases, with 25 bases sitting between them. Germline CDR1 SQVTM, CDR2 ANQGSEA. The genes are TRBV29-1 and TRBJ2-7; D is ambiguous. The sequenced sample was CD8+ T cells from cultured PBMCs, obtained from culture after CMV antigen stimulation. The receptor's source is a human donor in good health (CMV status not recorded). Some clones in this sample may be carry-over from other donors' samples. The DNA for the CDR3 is TGCAGCGCCAAATCGGTCTCACCGTTGTGGAACTACGAGCAGTACTTC. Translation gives CSAKSVSPLWNYEQYF.